This TCR beta chain comes out of a study of blood T cell repertoires in COVID-19. Overall study: Researchers got acute and convalescent COVID-19 samples from the United States, Italy and Spain.

The germline V gene encodes CDR1 SGHRS and CDR2 YFSETQ. The length of the CDR3 is 15 residues. Trimming took 6 bases from V and 5 from J; bases not matched to a gene: 9. During active infection, Seattle patients enrolled and were then monitored through disease. The authors' processing: Amplification of reference gene primers provided the estimated nucleated cell counts. The assay was immunoSEQ multiplex PCR, and TCRdb's table has in-frame clones only and misses some. V, J and clone size are taken as reported in that table, and D and trimming were inferred from the DNA itself. The table shows 150,000 to 180,000 clones, with 65% to 90% occurring only once. This clone has only one observation.

Sequenced sample: peripheral blood. This sequence joins TRBV5-1 and TRBJ2-7, with 12 bases matching TRBD1. This clonotype originated in a woman aged 55-69 years with COVID-19, enrolled during active disease. The CDR3 DNA follows: TGCGCCAGCACGGTCGCGGGGACAGGGGGCCACGAGCAGTACTTC. It codes for CASTVAGTGGHEQYF.